These 8 T cell receptor beta chains share one sample of origin, sequenced in a study of control samples from healthy donors and cancer patients. Some clones are missing from TCRdb's copy, which holds only in-frame ones; the method was immunoSEQ multiplex PCR. In the table there are 170,000 or so clones, around nine tenths of which are singletons. The sample taken for sequencing was blood. Source of these receptors: a man younger than 45 in good health.

The CDR3 is CASSRQGASSPLHF. In DNA, the CDR3 is TGTGCCAGCAGTCGACAGGGGGCAAGTTCACCCCTCCACTTT. The chain employs TRBV27 and TRBJ1-6; 10 bases are shared with TRBD1. V shed 5 bases, J shed 9 bases, and the junction held 4 bases outside the gene matches. This CDR3 is built from 14 residues. Germline assignment: CDR1 MNHEY and CDR2 SMNVEV (reference sequence).

This clone occurred once. For the CDR3, the DNA is TGTGCCAGCAGCTCCCATCCGAGCACTGAAGCTTTCTTT. This sequence encodes CASSSHPSTEAFF. The chain links TRBV7-9 to TRBJ1-1; D gene ambiguous. Germline CDR1 reads SEHNR; CDR2 reads FQNEAQ (reference sequence). The CDR3 is 13 amino acids. V lost 4 bases to trimming and J lost 4 bases, with 10 bases between them. Based on the CDR3 plus reference TRBV7-9 and TRBJ1-1, the full variable domain is DTGVSQNPRHKITKRGQNVTFRCDPISEHNRLYWYRQTLGQGPEFLTYFQNEAQLEKSRLLSDRFSAERPKGSFSTLEIQRTEQGDSAMYLCASSSHPSTEAFFGQGTRLTVV.

The V gene is TRBV12-3 or TRBV12-4, the J gene TRBJ2-7, with TRBD1 matching 8 bases. CDR3 length: 13 amino acids. Losses at the gene ends were 5 bases for V and 1 base for J; bases not matched to a gene: 1. CDR3 residues: CASSGQGSYEQYF. CDR3 DNA sequence: TGTGCCAGCAGTGGACAGGGATCCTACGAGCAGTACTTC.

This rearrangement joins TRBV5-1 to TRBJ1-1; no firm D call. With 5 bases removed from V and 1 base from J, the gap between germline ends came to 9 bases. CDR1 and CDR2 from the germline V gene are SGHRS and YFSETQ. The CDR3 is made up of 13 amino acids. For the CDR3, the DNA is TGCGCCAGCAGTTTATCCTGGAACACTGAAGCTTTCTTT. It specifies CASSLSWNTEAFF.

The chain couples TRBV5-6 to TRBJ2-7; no reliable D call. V shed 2 bases and J shed 4 bases, with 4 bases lying between them. There are 11 residues in the CDR3. CDR1 is SGHDT and CDR2 is YYEEEE in the germline V gene. CDR3 bases: TGTGCCAGCAGCTTCATGTACGAGCAGTACTTC. Its protein product is CASSFMYEQYF.

This rearrangement joins TRBV7-2 to TRBJ2-1; D perhaps matches TRBD1 (6 bases). Trimming shortened V by 1 base and J by 1 base, and 11 bases separated the two germline ends. From germline, CDR1 is SGHTA and CDR2 FQGNSA. The CDR3 is made up of 16 amino acids. The CDR3 bases are TGTGCCAGCAGCTTAGTCCCAGGGGTGTCCTACAATGAGCAGTTCTTC. It specifies CASSLVPGVSYNEQFF.

This chain connects TRBV7-2 to TRBJ2-7, with D uncertain. Trimming stripped 4 bases from V and 5 bases from J, with 12 bases between. The CDR3 extends over 13 amino acids. From germline, CDR1 is SGHTA and CDR2 FQGNSA. The CDR3 loop is CASSSYKGNEQYF. The CDR3 nucleotides read TGTGCCAGCAGCTCCTATAAGGGAAACGAGCAGTACTTC.

As DNA, the CDR3 is TGTGCCAGCTCACCGGCTATGCGGGGGGGCCCAGATACGCAGTATTTT. Residues: CASSPAMRGGPDTQYF. The J gene is TRBJ2-3, the V gene TRBV18; 9 nucleotides match TRBD2. This CDR3 comprises 16 residues. The V segment lost 3 bases and the J segment 4 bases; nucleotides outside the gene matches: 8. The germline V gene encodes CDR1 KGHSH and CDR2 LQKENI. Looking up the rest from reference TRBV18 and TRBJ2-3 gives the full variable domain: NAGVMQNPRHLVRRRGQEARLRCSPMKGHSHVYWYRQLPEEGLKFMVYLQKENIIDESGMPKERFSAEFPKEGPSILRIQQVVRGDSAAYFCASSPAMRGGPDTQYFGPGTRLTVL.